Below, 10 T cell receptor beta chains from the same sample are listed, as sequenced in a study of T cell changes during pregnancy in multiple sclerosis (dated by TCRdb to between 2019 and 2020). The library was obtained by the immunoSEQ multiplex PCR assay. TCRdb retrieved this table from immuneACCESS and kept in-frame rearrangements only. Not all clones are present; in checked studies, unresolved V genes account for under half, and no reason is known for the remainder. Across this sample there are about 70,000 clones, with about 94% seen only once. Of the sample, more than 0.45% is held by the ten largest clones. The material was peripheral blood, obtained in the third trimester of pregnancy. The receptors originated from a female donor with multiple sclerosis, enrolled in a pregnancy study.

This clone was recorded only once. This sequence joins TRBV5-6 and TRBJ1-4, with 10 bases aligning to TRBD1. This CDR3 is 15 amino acids long. V lost 4 bases to trimming and J lost 8 bases; unmatched junction nucleotides: 8. Looked up from germline, CDR1 is SGHDT and CDR2 is YYEEEE. The CDR3, as DNA: TGTGCCAGCAGCCCGGGGACAGGGGTGCGGGAAAAACTGTTTTTT. Its translation is CASSPGTGVREKLFF. Full variable domain (outside the CDR3, taken from reference TRBV5-6 and TRBJ1-4): DAGVTQSPTHLIKTRGQQVTLRCSPKSGHDTVSWYQQALGQGPQFIFQYYEEEERQRGNFPDRFSGHQFPNYSSELNVNALLLGDSALYLCASSPGTGVREKLFFGSGTQLSVL.

The gene calls are TRBV2 and TRBJ1-1; D is uncertain. The V gene lost 0 bases and the J gene lost 0 bases, with 2 bases spanning the gap. The CDR3 totals 13 residues. Germline V gives CDR1 SNHLY, CDR2 FYNNEI. CDR3 region: CASSEAMNTEAFF. The CDR3 nucleotides are TGTGCCAGCAGTGAAGCCATGAACACTGAAGCTTTCTTT.

V and J are TRBV2 and TRBJ1-6; TRBD1 is a possible D gene (6 bases). V lost 11 bases and J 7 bases, leaving 15 bases between the germline ends. The CDR3 is 13 residues long. Germline V gene lookup returns CDR1 SNHLY and CDR2 FYNNEI. CDR3 sequence reads: CAGPRQVNSPLHF. The CDR3 DNA sequence: TGTGCCGGGCCTAGACAGGTCAATTCACCCCTCCACTTT.

The gene calls are TRBV7-2 and TRBJ1-1; D gene ambiguous. Trimming took 5 bases from V and 4 from J, leaving 11 bases between them. Germline V lookup: CDR1 SGHTA, CDR2 FQGNSA. This CDR3 has 13 amino acids. In DNA form, the CDR3 reads TGTGCCAGCAGCCCCGAGAGGGTCACTGAAGCTTTCTTT. It is translated as CASSPERVTEAFF.

The chain employs TRBV7-3 and TRBJ2-5, with a weak D call TRBD2 (6 bases). The CDR3 runs to 15 residues. V was clipped by 1 base and J by 1 base, with 10 bases between them. Germline CDR1 SGHTA, CDR2 FQGTGA. The CDR3 here is CASSLSGGFQETQYF. The CDR3 DNA reads as TGTGCCAGCAGCTTAAGTGGGGGGTTCCAAGAGACCCAGTACTTC. The full variable domain, with the rest looked up from reference TRBV7-3 and TRBJ2-5, is GAGVSQTPSNKVTEKGKYVELRCDPISGHTALYWYRQSLGQGPEFLIYFQGTGAADDSGLPNDRFFAVRPEGSVSTLKIQRTERGDSAVYLCASSLSGGFQETQYFGPGTRLLVL.

The chain employs TRBV9 and TRBJ2-3, with D maybe TRBD1 (6 bases). The germline gives CDR1 SGDLS, CDR2 YYNGEE. The CDR3 is 15 amino acids. The germline V and J ends were trimmed by 0 bases and 3 bases, with 11 bases remaining between them. The CDR3 sequence is CASSVGPTGTDTQYF. Here the CDR3 DNA reads TGTGCCAGCAGCGTAGGACCAACAGGGACAGATACGCAGTATTTT.

This chain links TRBV10-3 with TRBJ2-3; 10 bases align to TRBD1. The J segment lost 2 bases and the V segment lost 0 bases, leaving 5 bases of the junction unmatched. The CDR3 extends over 17 amino acids. Looked up from germline, CDR1 is ENHRY and CDR2 is SYGVKD. CDR3 coding DNA: TGTGCCATCAGTGAGTCCCCCGGGACAGGGGTCACAGATACGCAGTATTTT. This sequence encodes CAISESPGTGVTDTQYF.

The rearrangement uses TRBV18 and TRBJ2-7; D is possibly TRBD2 (6 bases). The germline gives CDR1 KGHSH, CDR2 LQKENI. The CDR3 consists of 14 residues. Trimming removed 2 bases at V and 4 bases at J, with 12 bases between. CDR3 region: CASSPGRRTYEQYF. For the CDR3, the DNA is TGTGCCAGCTCACCAGGGAGGCGAACGTACGAGCAGTACTTC. The whole variable domain, remainder taken from reference TRBV18 and TRBJ2-7, is NAGVMQNPRHLVRRRGQEARLRCSPMKGHSHVYWYRQLPEEGLKFMVYLQKENIIDESGMPKERFSAEFPKEGPSILRIQQVVRGDSAAYFCASSPGRRTYEQYFGPGTRLTVT.

The chain carries TRBV4-1 and TRBJ1-2; no clear D. The germline CDR1 and CDR2 sequences are MGHRA and YSYEKL. Trimming left V 0 bases short and J 4 bases short, with 9 bases between. CDR3 length: 14 amino acids. The CDR3 DNA follows: TGCGCCAGCAGCCAAGATCGTCAGTTCTATGGCTACACCTTC. Amino acid sequence: CASSQDRQFYGYTF.

The rearrangement joins TRBV23-1 to TRBJ2-2; maybe TRBD1 (7 bases). TRBV23-1 is known as an ORF, though its function is uncertain. V was clipped by 6 bases and J by 3 bases, with 23 bases between them. There are 18 residues in the CDR3. For the CDR3, the DNA is TGCGCCAGCAGCCCCATGGCCAACGACAGGGACTACACCGGGGAGCTGTTTTTT. This gives the protein CASSPMANDRDYTGELFF.